The present T cell receptor beta chain was sequenced within a study of blood T cell repertoires in COVID-19. Study information: PBMCs, B-cell-depleted T cells, or T cells were the source of the cDNA or gDNA that made up the material.

Repertoires were generated with immunoSEQ multiplex PCR, while TCRdb's copy carries only in-frame clones and drops some. The sample lists 75,000 to 95,000 clones, 70% to 90% occurring once. V lost 4 bases and J lost 5, with 9 bases in between. This CDR3 has 12 amino acids. CDR1 WSHSY and CDR2 SAAADI come from the germline V gene. Sequencing was carried out using peripheral blood. This TCR derives from a man aged 45 to 65 with active COVID-19. The V and J genes are TRBV10-2 and TRBJ2-7, with D possibly being TRBD2 (6 bases). CDR3 loop: CASSAWGDEQYF. The CDR3 bases are TGCGCCAGCAGTGCTTGGGGGGACGAGCAGTACTTC.